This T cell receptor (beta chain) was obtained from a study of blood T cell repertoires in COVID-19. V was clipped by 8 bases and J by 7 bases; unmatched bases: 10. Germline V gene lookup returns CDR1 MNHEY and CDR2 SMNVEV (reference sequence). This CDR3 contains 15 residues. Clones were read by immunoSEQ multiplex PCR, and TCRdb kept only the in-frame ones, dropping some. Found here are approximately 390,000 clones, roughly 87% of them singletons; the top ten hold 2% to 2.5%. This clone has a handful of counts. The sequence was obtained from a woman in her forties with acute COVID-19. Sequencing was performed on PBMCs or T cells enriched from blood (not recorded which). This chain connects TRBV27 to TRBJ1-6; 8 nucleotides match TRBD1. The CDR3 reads CASALLDRGNSPLHF. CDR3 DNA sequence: TGTGCCAGCGCTTTGCTTGACAGGGGAAATTCACCCCTCCACTTT.